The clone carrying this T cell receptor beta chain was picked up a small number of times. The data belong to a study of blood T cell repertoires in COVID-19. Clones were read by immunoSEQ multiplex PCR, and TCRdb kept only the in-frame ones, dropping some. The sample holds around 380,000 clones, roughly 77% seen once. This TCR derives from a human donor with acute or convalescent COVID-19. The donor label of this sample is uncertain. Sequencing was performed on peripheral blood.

The CDR3 spells CAWSETGRAKLFF. The CDR3 DNA sequence: TGTGCCTGGAGCGAGACGGGGAGGGCGAAACTGTTTTTT. The rearrangement uses TRBV30 and TRBJ1-4; D is ambiguous. The CDR3 has 13 residues. Germline V gene lookup returns CDR1 GTSNPN and CDR2 SVGIG (reference sequence). V dropped 3 bases and J dropped 11 bases, with 16 bases sitting between them.